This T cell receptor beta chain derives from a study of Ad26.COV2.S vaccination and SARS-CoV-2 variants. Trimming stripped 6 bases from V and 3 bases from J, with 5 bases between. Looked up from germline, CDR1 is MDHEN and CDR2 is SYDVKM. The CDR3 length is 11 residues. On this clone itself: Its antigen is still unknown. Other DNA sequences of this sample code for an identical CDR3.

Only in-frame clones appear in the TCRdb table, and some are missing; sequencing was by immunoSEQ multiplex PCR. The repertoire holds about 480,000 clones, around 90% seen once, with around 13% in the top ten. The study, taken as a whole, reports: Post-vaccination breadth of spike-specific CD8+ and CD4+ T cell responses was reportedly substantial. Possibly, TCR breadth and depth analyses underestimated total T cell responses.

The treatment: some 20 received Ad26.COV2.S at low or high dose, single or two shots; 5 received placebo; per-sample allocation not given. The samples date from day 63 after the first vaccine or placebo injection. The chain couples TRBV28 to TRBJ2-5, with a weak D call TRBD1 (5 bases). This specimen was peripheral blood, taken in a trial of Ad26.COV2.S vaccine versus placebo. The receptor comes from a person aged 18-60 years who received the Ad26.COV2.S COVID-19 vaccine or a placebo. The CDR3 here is CASSREETQYF. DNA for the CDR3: TGTGCCAGCAGCAGGGAAGAGACCCAGTACTTC.